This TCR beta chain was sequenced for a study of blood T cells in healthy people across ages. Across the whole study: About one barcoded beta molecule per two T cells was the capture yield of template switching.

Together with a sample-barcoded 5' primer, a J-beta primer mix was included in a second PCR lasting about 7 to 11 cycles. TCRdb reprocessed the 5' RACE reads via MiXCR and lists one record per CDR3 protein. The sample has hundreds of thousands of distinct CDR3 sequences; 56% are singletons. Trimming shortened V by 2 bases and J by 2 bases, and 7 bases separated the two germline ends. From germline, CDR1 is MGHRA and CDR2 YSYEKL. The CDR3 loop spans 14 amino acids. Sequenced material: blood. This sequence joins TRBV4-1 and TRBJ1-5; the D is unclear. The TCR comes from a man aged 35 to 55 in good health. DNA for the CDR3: TGCGCCAGCAGCCAATGGCAGGGCAATCAGCCCCAGCATTTT. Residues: CASSQWQGNQPQHF.